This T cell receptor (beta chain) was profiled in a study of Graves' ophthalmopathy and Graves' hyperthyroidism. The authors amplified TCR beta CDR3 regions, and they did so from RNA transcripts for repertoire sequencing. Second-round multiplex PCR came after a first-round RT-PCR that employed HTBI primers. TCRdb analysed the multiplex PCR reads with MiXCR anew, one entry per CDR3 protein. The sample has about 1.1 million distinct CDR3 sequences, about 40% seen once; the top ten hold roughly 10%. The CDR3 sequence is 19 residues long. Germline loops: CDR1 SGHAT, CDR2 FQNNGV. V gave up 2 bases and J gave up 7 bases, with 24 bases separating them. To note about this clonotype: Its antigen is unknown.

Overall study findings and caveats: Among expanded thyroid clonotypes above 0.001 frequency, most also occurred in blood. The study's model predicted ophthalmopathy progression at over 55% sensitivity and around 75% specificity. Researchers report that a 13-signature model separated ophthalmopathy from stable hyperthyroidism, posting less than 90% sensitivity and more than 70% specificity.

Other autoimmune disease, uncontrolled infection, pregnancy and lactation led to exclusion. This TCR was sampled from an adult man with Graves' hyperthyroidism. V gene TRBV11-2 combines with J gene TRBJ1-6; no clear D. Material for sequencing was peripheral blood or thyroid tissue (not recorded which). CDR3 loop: CASSLRGGISQSRNSPLHF. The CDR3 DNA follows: TGTGCCAGCAGCTTAAGAGGTGGGATTAGTCAGTCCCGGAATTCACCCCTCCACTTT. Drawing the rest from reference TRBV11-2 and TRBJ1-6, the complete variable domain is EAGVAQSPRYKIIEKRQSVAFWCNPISGHATLYWYQQILGQGPKLLIQFQNNGVVDDSQLPKDRFSAERLKGVDSTLKIQPAKLEDSAVYLCASSLRGGISQSRNSPLHFGNGTRLTVT.